The 5 T cell receptor beta chains in this list originate from one sample, sequenced in a study of blood T cell repertoires in COVID-19. Sequencing was performed with immunoSEQ multiplex PCR; in TCRdb, only in-frame clones are kept and a portion is missing. Of 350,000 to 550,000 clones in the sample, approximately 90% were seen once. The sequenced sample was peripheral blood. The receptors were sampled from a woman aged 25 to 39 with acute or convalescent COVID-19.

This chain uses TRBV30 with TRBJ2-1, with D possibly TRBD2 on 6 matching bases. Trimming shortened V by 6 bases and J by 7 bases, and 22 bases separated the two germline ends. CDR3 length: 15 amino acids. The germline V gene has CDR1 GTSNPN and CDR2 SVGIG (reference sequence). Here the CDR3 reads CACIPTRITNNEQFF. The CDR3 DNA reads TGTGCCTGTATACCGACTAGAATAACAAATAATGAGCAGTTCTTC. Together with reference TRBV30 and TRBJ2-1, the CDR3 gives the full variable domain: SQTIHQWPATLVQPVGSPLSLECTVEGTSNPNLYWYRQAAGRGLQLLFYSVGIGQISSEVPQNLSASRPQDRQFILSSKKLLLSDSGFYLCACIPTRITNNEQFFGPGTRLTVL.

The rearrangement links TRBV5-1 to TRBJ2-1; D is unresolved. CDR3 size: 15 residues. Germline V gene data show CDR1 as SGHRS and CDR2 as YFSETQ. V was trimmed by 0 bases and J by 5 bases, leaving 12 bases between them. The CDR3: CASSLGHTANNEQFF. The CDR3 nucleotides are TGCGCCAGCAGCTTGGGGCACACAGCAAACAATGAGCAGTTCTTC. The variable domain in full, with the rest retrieved from reference TRBV5-1 and TRBJ2-1, is KAGVTQTPRYLIKTRGQQVTLSCSPISGHRSVSWYQQTPGQGLQFLFEYFSETQRNKGNFPGRFSGRQFSNSRSEMNVSTLELGDSALYLCASSLGHTANNEQFFGPGTRLTVL.

CDR3 amino acids: CASSFGSGVPYEQYF. The CDR3 DNA is TGTGCCAGCAGTTTTGGTAGCGGGGTTCCTTACGAGCAGTACTTC. The chain employs TRBV27 and TRBJ2-7; TRBD2 matches 8 bases. Germline loops: CDR1 MNHEY, CDR2 SMNVEV (reference sequence). The CDR3 length is 15 residues. Trimming took 3 bases from V and 4 from J; bases not matched to a gene: 8.

V usage is TRBV7-3 and J usage is TRBJ1-1, with 7 bases fitting TRBD1. The V and J ends lost 0 bases and 2 bases, in that order; junction bases with no gene match: 3. Germline V gene sequence: CDR1 SGHTA, CDR2 FQGTGA. The CDR3 length is 15 residues. The CDR3 DNA reads TGTGCCAGCAGCTTAACGAGGGACAGCAACACTGAAGCTTTCTTT. Translated: CASSLTRDSNTEAFF.

The chain recombines TRBV2 with TRBJ1-1, with a possible D match to TRBD1 (5 bases). This CDR3 is built from 14 residues. Looked up from germline, CDR1 is SNHLY and CDR2 is FYNNEI. The V and J ends lost 5 bases and 2 bases respectively, with 12 bases between them. In DNA form, the CDR3 reads TGTGCCAGCAGTACCCCGGACATCAACACTGAAGCTTTCTTT. Its protein is CASSTPDINTEAFF. Filled out from reference TRBV2 and TRBJ1-1, the complete variable domain reads EPEVTQTPSHQVTQMGQEVILRCVPISNHLYFYWYRQILGQKVEFLVSFYNNEISEKSEIFDDQFSVERPDGSNFTLKIRSTKLEDSAMYFCASSTPDINTEAFFGQGTRLTVV.